This T cell receptor beta chain is from a study of control samples from healthy donors and cancer patients. The CDR3 loop spans 12 amino acids. The V end was cut by 4 bases, the J end by 2 bases, with 5 bases between. Germline CDR1 is SGHRS and CDR2 is YFSETQ. Generated by immunoSEQ multiplex PCR, the TCRdb table keeps only in-frame clones and is missing some. The sample includes approximately 94,000 clones, 85% to 90% of them seen just once. Material: blood. The chain combines TRBV5-1 with TRBJ2-3; D unresolved. This sequence originates from a woman between 50 and 59 years old in good health. The CDR3 DNA follows: TGCGCCAGCAGCCCAAACACAGATACGCAGTATTTT. Translating gives CASSPNTDTQYF.